The 25 T cell receptor beta chains below all came from one sample that was sequenced in a study of cytomegalovirus exposure and HLA in healthy donors. Primers included in the PCR were 60 Vbeta and 13 Jbeta primers. Sequencing used immunoSEQ multiplex PCR; TCRdb keeps in-frame clones, though not all of them. The table records over 150,000 clones, 80% of them present only once. Sequencing used PBMCs. All receptors derive from a man in his thirties or forties in good health and CMV-seronegative.

The rearrangement uses TRBV19 and TRBJ1-5; D is undetermined. The CDR3 runs 15 residues. The V gene's germline CDR1 is LNHDA and CDR2 SQIVND (reference sequence). V was clipped by 3 bases and J by 3 bases, with 12 bases between them. As DNA, the CDR3 is TGTGCCAGTAGTATTCTCTCAGGCGACAATCAGCCCCAGCATTTT. Amino acids: CASSILSGDNQPQHF.

The gene calls are TRBV29-1 and TRBJ2-1; 8 positions agree with TRBD2. Trimming removed 6 bases from V and 6 bases from J; junction bases left unmatched: 7. Per germline, CDR1 SQVTM and CDR2 ANQGSEA. CDR3 length: 13 amino acids. In nucleotides, the CDR3 is TGCAGCGTCCTGAGCGGGAGCCGCAATGAGCAGTTCTTC. Its protein product is CSVLSGSRNEQFF.

This chain connects TRBV4-2 to TRBJ2-5; TRBD2 matches at 8 bases. This CDR3 has 18 residues. V trimming: 0 bases; J trimming: 3 bases; junction bases outside the gene matches: 12. Germline V gives CDR1 LGHNA, CDR2 YNFKEQ. The CDR3 DNA sequence: TGTGCCAGCAGCCAAGATCAGACCTTAGCGGGGACTAAAGAGACCCAGTACTTC. Encoded protein: CASSQDQTLAGTKETQYF.

V gene TRBV19 combines with J gene TRBJ2-5; D remains ambiguous. Germline V gene sequence: CDR1 LNHDA, CDR2 SQIVND (reference sequence). The CDR3 has 13 amino acids. Trimming removed 6 bases from V and 4 bases from J, with 12 bases in between. CDR3 residues: CASRKAGRETQYF. Written as DNA, the CDR3 is TGTGCCAGTAGGAAAGCAGGTCGAGAGACCCAGTACTTC.

This clone was recorded a few times. The chain joins TRBV19 to TRBJ1-5; D unresolved. V was cut by 5 bases and J by 4 bases, with 6 bases left in between. The CDR3 loop spans 12 amino acids. Germline CDR1 reads LNHDA; CDR2 reads SQIVND (reference sequence). CDR3 nucleotide sequence: TGTGCCAGTAGTTTCTTAAATCAGCCCCAGCATTTT. It is translated as CASSFLNQPQHF.

This clone was observed a few times. The chain recombines TRBV6-1 with TRBJ1-2, with D possibly TRBD1 on 6 matching bases. The CDR3 loop spans 14 amino acids. V was pared by 4 bases and J by 6 bases, with 15 bases between. In germline, CDR1 is MNHNS, CDR2 SASEGT. This chain's CDR3 is CASSAIRGSDGYTF. As DNA, the CDR3 is TGTGCCAGCAGTGCAATCAGGGGCTCGGATGGCTACACCTTC.

In this sample, this clone turned up a few times. The V call is TRBV2, the J call TRBJ1-1; D possibly corresponds to TRBD1 (5 bases). This CDR3 has 14 amino acids. The V end lost 2 bases, the J end lost 5 bases, and 12 bases lay between the germline ends. Germline CDR1 and CDR2: SNHLY and FYNNEI. The CDR3: CASSERGRGTEAFF. Here the CDR3 DNA reads TGTGCCAGCAGTGAACGGGGGAGGGGTACTGAAGCTTTCTTT.

V is TRBV29-1 and J is TRBJ2-1, with D maybe TRBD1 (6 bases). Germline CDR1 reads SQVTM; CDR2 reads ANQGSEA. This CDR3 has 14 residues. Trimming removed 3 bases from V and 7 bases from J, with 16 bases in between. The CDR3 nucleotides are TGCAGCGTTGAGAGGGGAATAGGGACAAATGAGCAGTTCTTC. Translation: CSVERGIGTNEQFF.

The rearrangement joins TRBV28 to TRBJ1-1; possible D gene TRBD1, 6 bases. CDR3 length: 12 residues. Germline V gene sequence: CDR1 MDHEN, CDR2 SYDVKM. V lost 4 bases and J lost 5, with 8 bases in between. For the CDR3, the DNA is TGTGCCAGCAGTTCAACAGGGACTGAAGCTTTCTTT. This sequence encodes CASSSTGTEAFF. Together with reference TRBV28 and TRBJ1-1, the CDR3 gives the full variable domain: DVKVTQSSRYLVKRTGEKVFLECVQDMDHENMFWYRQDPGLGLRLIYFSYDVKMKEKGDIPEGYSVSREKKERFSLILESASTNQTSMYLCASSSTGTEAFFGQGTRLTVV.

The chain recombines TRBV29-1 with TRBJ1-2; D is unclear. V gave up 2 bases and J gave up 5 bases, with 6 bases separating them. The germline gives CDR1 SQVTM, CDR2 ANQGSEA. The CDR3 is made up of 11 amino acids. The DNA of the CDR3 is TGCAGCGTTGAATCGGAGTATGGCTACACCTTC. It yields the protein CSVESEYGYTF.

The chain recombines TRBV28 with TRBJ2-1; 7 positions agree with TRBD2. After removal of 7 bases from V and 6 bases from J, the junction contained 12 bases not matched to a gene. Germline V gene data show CDR1 as MDHEN and CDR2 as SYDVKM. CDR3 size: 15 residues. For the CDR3, the DNA is TGTGCCAGCATCAGAAGCGGGGCCTTCCTCAATGAGCAGTTCTTC. Protein product: CASIRSGAFLNEQFF.

The V call is TRBV19, the J call TRBJ2-2, with 16 bases aligning to TRBD2. The germline V gene has CDR1 LNHDA and CDR2 SQIVND (reference sequence). The CDR3 has 21 amino acids. The V and J ends lost 5 bases and 3 bases, in that order; junction bases with no gene match: 15. As DNA, the CDR3 is TGTGCCAGTAGTGCCCGCTGGGGACTAGCGGGAGGGCCAATCGACACCGGGGAGCTGTTTTTT. Protein sequence: CASSARWGLAGGPIDTGELFF.

This clone is a singleton in its sample. The CDR3 DNA reads as TGTGCCAGCAGCTTGACGACAGGGCTCCTATTCAATCAGCCCCAGCATTTT. Protein: CASSLTTGLLFNQPQHF. J is TRBJ1-5 and V is TRBV7-8; 7 bases line up with TRBD1. Germline V gene data show CDR1 as SGHVS and CDR2 as FQNEAQ. The junction had 11 bases not matched to a gene; V was cut back by 3 bases and J by 3 bases. The CDR3 has 17 amino acids.

The chain recombines TRBV6-1 with TRBJ1-3; 10 bases map to TRBD1. The trim removed 4 bases at V and 8 bases at J, leaving 5 bases unmatched. Germline CDR1 is MNHNS and CDR2 is SASEGT. This CDR3 region has 14 residues. The DNA for the CDR3 is TGTGCCAGCAGTGGAAGCGGGACAGGGGACACCATATATTTT. It specifies CASSGSGTGDTIYF.

The gene calls are TRBV28 and TRBJ2-7; D unclear. The germline V and J ends were trimmed by 4 bases and 3 bases, with 19 bases remaining between them. CDR1 and CDR2 (germline): MDHEN, SYDVKM. The CDR3 contains 16 residues. For the CDR3, the DNA is TGTGCCAGCAGTTCCCCCTTCTCCGGAGATCGCTACGAGCAGTACTTC. Translation gives CASSSPFSGDRYEQYF.

This chain connects TRBV9 to TRBJ2-2; 10 bases fit TRBD2. V was clipped by 0 bases and J by 3 bases; unmatched bases: 8. The CDR3 totals 18 residues. The germline V gene encodes CDR1 SGDLS and CDR2 YYNGEE. The CDR3 is CASSVVSTSGHYTGELFF. The CDR3 DNA sequence: TGTGCCAGCAGCGTAGTATCGACTAGCGGGCACTACACCGGGGAGCTGTTTTTT. Full variable domain (remainder filled in from reference TRBV9 and TRBJ2-2): DSGVTQTPKHLITATGQRVTLRCSPRSGDLSVYWYQQSLDQGLQFLIQYYNGEERAKGNILERFSAQQFPDLHSELNLSSLELGDSALYFCASSVVSTSGHYTGELFFGEGSRLTVL.

J is TRBJ1-2 and V is TRBV9; 9 bases align to TRBD1. Germline V CDR1 and CDR2: SGDLS, YYNGEE. The CDR3 runs to 16 residues. The V gene end was trimmed by 3 bases and the J gene end by 4 bases; junction bases not matched to a gene: 10. CDR3 DNA: TGTGCCAGCAGCGAGGGACAGGGCCCTCCTATCTATGGCTACACCTTC. Its protein product is CASSEGQGPPIYGYTF. Using reference TRBV9 and TRBJ1-2 for the parts outside the CDR3, the full variable domain is DSGVTQTPKHLITATGQRVTLRCSPRSGDLSVYWYQQSLDQGLQFLIQYYNGEERAKGNILERFSAQQFPDLHSELNLSSLELGDSALYFCASSEGQGPPIYGYTFGSGTRLTVV.

The CDR3 is CASSYGGAGELFF. The DNA of the CDR3 is TGTGCCAGCAGTTACGGGGGCGCCGGGGAGCTGTTTTTT. This chain joins TRBV6-5 and TRBJ2-2, with D possibly matching TRBD1 (6 bases). CDR1 is MNHEY and CDR2 is SVGAGI in the germline V gene. V lost 2 bases, J lost 6 bases, and 7 bases lay in between. The CDR3 is 13 amino acids.

The rearrangement joins TRBV2 to TRBJ2-5, with TRBD1 matching over 9 bases. With the DNA end fitting TRBJ2-7 better, the J assignment may be wrong. The V gene's germline CDR1 is SNHLY and CDR2 FYNNEI. The CDR3 contains 16 residues. The CDR3 protein is CASSGSLGTGFYEQYF. As DNA, the CDR3 is TGTGCCAGCAGTGGTTCTCTCGGGACAGGGTTCTACGAGCAGTACTTC.

V is TRBV5-6 and J is TRBJ2-5; 8 nucleotides agree with TRBD1. The CDR3 totals 15 residues. The V segment lost 2 bases and the J segment 10 bases; nucleotides outside the gene matches: 13. Germline V gene data show CDR1 as SGHDT and CDR2 as YYEEEE. CDR3 in DNA: TGTGCCAGCAGCTTCCTCCCCGGGACAGGACAAAGCCAGTACTTC. Residues: CASSFLPGTGQSQYF.

Notes on this clone: The identical CDR3 is also encoded by other nucleotide sequences in the sample. The chain links TRBV6-5 to TRBJ2-5, with D possibly TRBD1 on 6 matching bases. Deletions cut 2 bases from V and 2 bases from J, with 9 bases between. Germline V gives CDR1 MNHEY, CDR2 SVGAGI. The CDR3 totals 14 residues. The CDR3 loop reads CASSYGTGQETQYF. In nucleotides, the CDR3 is TGTGCCAGCAGTTACGGTACAGGGCAAGAGACCCAGTACTTC.

The chain is built from TRBV9 and TRBJ2-1; 12 bases align to TRBD2. The V segment lost 4 bases and the J segment 3 bases; nucleotides outside the gene matches: 14. This CDR3 contains 19 residues. Germline V gene data show CDR1 as SGDLS and CDR2 as YYNGEE. The CDR3 coding sequence is TGTGCCAGCAGCCCCGCCGGCCTAGCGGGAGGGCTAATCTACAATGAGCAGTTCTTC. Amino acid sequence: CASSPAGLAGGLIYNEQFF.

The V and J genes are TRBV6-5 and TRBJ1-1, with 7 bases lining up with TRBD1. Trimming took 6 bases from V and 4 from J; bases not matched to a gene: 8. The CDR3 runs to 14 residues. Looked up from germline, CDR1 is MNHEY and CDR2 is SVGAGI. The CDR3 bases are TGTGCCAGCAGAAGAAGGGGGCCGAGCACTGAAGCTTTCTTT. As protein: CASRRRGPSTEAFF.

The chain recombines TRBV11-2 with TRBJ2-1, with 14 bases matching TRBD2. Germline CDR1 reads SGHAT; CDR2 reads FQNNGV. Trimming removed 5 bases from V and 12 bases from J; junction bases left unmatched: 3. There are 13 residues in the CDR3. CDR3 in amino acids: CASSTTSGGGQFF. The CDR3 nucleotides read TGTGCCAGCAGCACGACTAGCGGGGGGGGGCAGTTCTTC.

This chain links TRBV30 with TRBJ2-7; a possible D gene is TRBD1 (5 bases). V was clipped by 0 bases and J by 1 base, with 10 bases between them. This CDR3 is 14 amino acids long. Germline loops: CDR1 GTSNPN, CDR2 SVGIG (reference sequence). DNA of the CDR3: TGTGCCTGGAGTGTAAGGGGATTATCCTACGAGCAGTACTTC. This codes for CAWSVRGLSYEQYF.